A single T cell receptor (beta chain) is shown here with its context. This sample was included in a study of T cell changes during pregnancy in multiple sclerosis. Clones were read by immunoSEQ multiplex PCR, and TCRdb kept only the in-frame ones, dropping some. The data show roughly 42,000 clones, roughly nine tenths seen once. The J segment lost 5 bases and the V segment lost 6 bases, leaving 7 bases of the junction unmatched. This CDR3 region has 14 residues. The germline V gene has CDR1 MNHNS and CDR2 SASEGT. V and J are TRBV6-1 and TRBJ2-7, with 10 bases lining up with TRBD1. This sequence was found in a female donor with multiple sclerosis, enrolled in a pregnancy study. Here the sequenced sample was CD4+ T cells from peripheral blood mononuclear cells, taken before pregnancy. CDR3 bases: TGTGCCAGCAGGTTGGACAGGGGGTGGAACGAGCAGTACTTC. Translated, it gives CASRLDRGWNEQYF.